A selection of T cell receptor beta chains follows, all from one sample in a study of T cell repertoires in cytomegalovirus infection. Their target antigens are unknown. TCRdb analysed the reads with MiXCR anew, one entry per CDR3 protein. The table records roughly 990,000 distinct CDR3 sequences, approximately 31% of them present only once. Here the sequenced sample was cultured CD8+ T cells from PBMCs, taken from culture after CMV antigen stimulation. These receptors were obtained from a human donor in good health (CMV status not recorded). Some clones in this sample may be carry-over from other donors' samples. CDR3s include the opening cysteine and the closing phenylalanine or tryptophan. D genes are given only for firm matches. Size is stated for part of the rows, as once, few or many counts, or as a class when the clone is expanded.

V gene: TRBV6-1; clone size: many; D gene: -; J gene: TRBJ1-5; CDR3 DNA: TGTGCCAGCAGTGAAGGACCTTATAGCAATCAGCCCCAGCATTTT; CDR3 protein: CASSEGPYSNQPQHF
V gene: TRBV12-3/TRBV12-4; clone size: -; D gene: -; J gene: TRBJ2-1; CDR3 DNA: TGTGCCAGCAAGCTGCCGGCCTACAATGAGCAGTTCTTC; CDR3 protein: CASKLPAYNEQFF
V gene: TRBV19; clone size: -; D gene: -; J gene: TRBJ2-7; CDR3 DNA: TGTGCCAGCGGGATAGGACAAAATCCCTACGAGCAGTACTTC; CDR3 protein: CASGIGQNPYEQYF
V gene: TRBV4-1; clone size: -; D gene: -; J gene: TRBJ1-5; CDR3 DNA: TGCGCCAGCAGCCAAGAGTTCCAGGTCGATCAGCCCCAGCATTTT; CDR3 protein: CASSQEFQVDQPQHF
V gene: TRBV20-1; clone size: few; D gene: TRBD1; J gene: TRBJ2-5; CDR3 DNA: TGCAGTGCTAGAGATAGGGACAGGGGAGGGGAGACCCAGTACTTC; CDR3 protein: CSARDRDRGGETQYF
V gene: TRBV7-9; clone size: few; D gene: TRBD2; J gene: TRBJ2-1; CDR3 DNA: TGTGCCAGCACCTTAAGCGGGGTCTACAATGAGCAGTTCTTC; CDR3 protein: CASTLSGVYNEQFF
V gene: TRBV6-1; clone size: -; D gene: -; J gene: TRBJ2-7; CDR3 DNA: TGTGCCAGCAGTGAAGCGCGTGGTTGGGGGCGCGGCGAGCAGTACTTC; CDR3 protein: CASSEARGWGRGEQYF
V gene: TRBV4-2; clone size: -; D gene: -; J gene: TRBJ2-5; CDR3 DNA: TGTGCCAGCAGCCAAGATTCCCCATTCCAAGAGACCCAGTACTTC; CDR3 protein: CASSQDSPFQETQYF
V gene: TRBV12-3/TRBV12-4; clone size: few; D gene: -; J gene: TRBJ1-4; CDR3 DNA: TGTGCCAGCACCATTCTCTCCAATGAAAAACTGTTTTTT; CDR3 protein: CASTILSNEKLFF
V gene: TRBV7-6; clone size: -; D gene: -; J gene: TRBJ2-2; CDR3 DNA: TGTGCCAGCAGCTTAAGTACCCCGGGGACCGGGGAGCTGTTTTTT; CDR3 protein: CASSLSTPGTGELFF
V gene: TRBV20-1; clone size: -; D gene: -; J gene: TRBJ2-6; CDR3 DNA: TGCAGTGCTAGAGATCGAGGGTATGGGGCCAACGTCCTGACTTTC; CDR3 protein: CSARDRGYGANVLTF
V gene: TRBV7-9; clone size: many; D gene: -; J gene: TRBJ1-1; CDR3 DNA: TGTGCCAGCAGCTTAGTGGGGGCGAACACTGAAGCTTTCTTT; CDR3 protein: CASSLVGANTEAFF
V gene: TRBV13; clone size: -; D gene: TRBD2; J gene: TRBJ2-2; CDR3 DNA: TGTGCCAGCAGCACTCGACTAGCGGGGTCCACCGGGGAGCTGTTTTTT; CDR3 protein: CASSTRLAGSTGELFF
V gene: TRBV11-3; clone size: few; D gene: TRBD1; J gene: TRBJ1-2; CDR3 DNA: TGTGCCAGCAGCCACGGACAGGGCAATGGCTACACCTTC; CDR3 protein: CASSHGQGNGYTF
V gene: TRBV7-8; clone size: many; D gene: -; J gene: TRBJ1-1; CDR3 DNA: TGTGCCAGCACCCCGGACGCTTACACTGAAGCTTTCTTT; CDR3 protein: CASTPDAYTEAFF
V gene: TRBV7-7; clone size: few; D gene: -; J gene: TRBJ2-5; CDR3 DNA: TGTGCTAGCAGCGCCGAAACTAGCCTCCAAGAGACCCAGTACTTC; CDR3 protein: CASSAETSLQETQYF
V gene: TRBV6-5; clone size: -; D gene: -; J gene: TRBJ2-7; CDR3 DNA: TGTGCCAGCAGAGGTCCAGCACCTTCCTACGAGCAGTACTTC; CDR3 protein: CASRGPAPSYEQYF
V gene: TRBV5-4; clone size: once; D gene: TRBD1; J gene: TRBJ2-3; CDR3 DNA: TGTGCCAGCAGCCCAACGGACAGGGGGCTCACAGATACGCAGTATTTT; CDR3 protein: CASSPTDRGLTDTQYF
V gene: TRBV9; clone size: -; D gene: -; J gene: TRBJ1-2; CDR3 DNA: TGTGCCAGCAGCGTAGCGAGGGGGGGGGTCCCCTATGGCTACACCTTC; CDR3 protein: CASSVARGGVPYGYTF
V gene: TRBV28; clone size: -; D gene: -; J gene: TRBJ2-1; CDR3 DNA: TGTGCCAGCAGTCCTCGGGTGCTACCGTTCGATGAGCAGTTCTTC; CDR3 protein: CASSPRVLPFDEQFF